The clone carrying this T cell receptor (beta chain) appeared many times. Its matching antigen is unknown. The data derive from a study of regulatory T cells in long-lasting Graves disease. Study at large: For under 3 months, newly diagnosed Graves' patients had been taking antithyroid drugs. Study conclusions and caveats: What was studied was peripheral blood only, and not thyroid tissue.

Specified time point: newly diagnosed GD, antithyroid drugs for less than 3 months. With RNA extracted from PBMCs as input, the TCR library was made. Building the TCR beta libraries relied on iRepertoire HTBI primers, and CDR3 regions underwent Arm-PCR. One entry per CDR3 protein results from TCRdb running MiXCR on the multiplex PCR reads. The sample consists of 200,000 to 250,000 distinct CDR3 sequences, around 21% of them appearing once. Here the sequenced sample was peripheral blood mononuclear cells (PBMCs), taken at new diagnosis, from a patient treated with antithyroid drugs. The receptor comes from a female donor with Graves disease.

The CDR3 here is CASSPYVGGREQYF. The CDR3 nucleotides are TGTGCCAGCAGCCCGTATGTGGGGGGTCGAGAGCAGTACTTC. V and J are TRBV7-9 and TRBJ2-7, with TRBD2 as a possible D gene (6 bases). The CDR3 covers 14 residues. V was pared by 5 bases and J by 7 bases, with 18 bases between. Germline V CDR1 and CDR2: SEHNR, FQNEAQ (reference sequence).